This T cell receptor (beta chain) was identified during a study of T cells in Graves' hyperthyroidism and ophthalmopathy. Researchers amplified the TCR beta CDR3 regions from RNA transcripts. Initially, a first-round RT-PCR of the TCR CDR3 employed the HTBI primer set. From the multiplex PCR reads, TCRdb called clonotypes with MiXCR, one entry per CDR3 protein. The sample has approximately 590,000 distinct CDR3 sequences; around 14% are singletons. This clonotype was picked up many times. The CDR3 is 15 amino acids. Germline V gene sequence: CDR1 LGHDT, CDR2 YNNKEL (reference sequence). The V gene lost 3 bases and the J gene lost 6 bases, with 18 bases spanning the gap.

This sequence originates from a woman in her twenties or thirties with Graves' hyperthyroidism. Sequences were obtained from blood. The chain combines TRBV3-1 with TRBJ2-7; D possibly corresponds to TRBD1 (6 bases). This chain's CDR3 is CASSQTGTYLTEQYF. As DNA, the CDR3 is TGTGCCAGCAGCCAGACCGGGACATATTTGACCGAGCAGTACTTC.